This TCR beta chain was sequenced for a study of shared clonotypes between healthy human individuals. Background on the study: With ages of 18 to 49, the donors were a couple of women and a few men.

Replicate PCRs from sorted subsets contained around 200 ng DNA, which is around 30,000 T cell genomes. Only in-frame clones appear in the TCRdb table, and some are missing; sequencing was by immunoSEQ multiplex PCR. The sample shows 150,000 to 200,000 clones, over 80% of them seen only once. To note about this clone: The antigen remains unidentified.

The CDR3 is 15 amino acids. CDR1 and CDR2 from the germline V gene are MNHEY and SVGAGI. Trimming took 4 bases from V and 8 from J; bases not matched to a gene: 7. Whole-study results and caveats: Lower generation probabilities were found for non-shared clonotypes than for those shared by all four donors.

Into CD45RA+ naive and CD45RA-negative memory subsets, the CD4+ cells were split. The sequencing input was naive CD4+ T cells sorted from blood. Described subset: CD45RA+ positively selected. The TCR sequence derives from a woman aged 25-40 years in good health. The chain couples TRBV6-5 to TRBJ2-2; 10 nucleotides line up with TRBD2. CDR3 coding DNA: TGTGCCAGCAGTTTTACTAGCGGGGTAGGGGGGGAGCTGTTTTTT. Protein product: CASSFTSGVGGELFF.